The TCR beta chain described here comes from a study of blood T cell repertoires in COVID-19. Study-wide context: Whether acute or convalescent, the COVID-19 samples came from the United States, Italy and Spain. From T cells, B-cell-depleted T cells, or PBMCs came the material, which was cDNA or gDNA.

As processed by the authors: Amplified reference gene primers provided the basis for estimating nucleated cell counts. Only in-frame clones appear in the TCRdb table, and some are missing; sequencing was by immunoSEQ multiplex PCR. The D gene and trimming were derived from the DNA, and the V and J assignments and clone size from that table. The sample holds over 85,000 clones, roughly 85% seen once. Germline lookup yields CDR1 SQVTM and CDR2 ANQGSEA. This CDR3 contains 19 residues. V gave up 8 bases and J gave up 0 bases, with 31 bases separating them. This sequence joins TRBV29-1 and TRBJ1-2; D might be TRBD1 (5 bases). The sample taken for sequencing was peripheral blood. This receptor was obtained from an elderly woman with active or convalescent COVID-19. This CDR3 is CSTSPQGSLSRGSNYGYTF. The CDR3 DNA reads TGCAGCACCTCCCCCCAGGGCAGCCTTAGTCGAGGTTCTAACTATGGCTACACCTTC.